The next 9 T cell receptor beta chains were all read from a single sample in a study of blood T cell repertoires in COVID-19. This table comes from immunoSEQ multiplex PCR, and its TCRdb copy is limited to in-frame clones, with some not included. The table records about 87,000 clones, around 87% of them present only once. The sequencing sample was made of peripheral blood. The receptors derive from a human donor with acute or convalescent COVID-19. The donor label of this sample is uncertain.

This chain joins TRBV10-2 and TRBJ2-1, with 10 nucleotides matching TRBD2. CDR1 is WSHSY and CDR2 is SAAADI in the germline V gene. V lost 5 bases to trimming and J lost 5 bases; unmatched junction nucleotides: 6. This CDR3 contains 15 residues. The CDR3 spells CASSFSGGRNNEQFF. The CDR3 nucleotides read TGCGCCAGCAGTTTTAGCGGGGGGCGCAACAATGAGCAGTTCTTC.

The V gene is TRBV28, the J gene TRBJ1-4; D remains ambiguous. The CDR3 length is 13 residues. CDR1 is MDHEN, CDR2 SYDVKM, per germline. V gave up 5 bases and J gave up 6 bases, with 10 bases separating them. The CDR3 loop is CASSQNGYEKLFF. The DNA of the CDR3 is TGTGCCAGCAGTCAAAACGGGTATGAAAAACTGTTTTTT.

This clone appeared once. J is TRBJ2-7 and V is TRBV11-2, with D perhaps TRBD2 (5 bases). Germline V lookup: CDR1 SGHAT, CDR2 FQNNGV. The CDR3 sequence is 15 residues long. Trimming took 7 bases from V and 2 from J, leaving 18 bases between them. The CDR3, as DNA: TGTGCCAGCAACCCCCCCGGCGGGCGGACCTACGAGCAGTACTTC. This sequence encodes CASNPPGGRTYEQYF.

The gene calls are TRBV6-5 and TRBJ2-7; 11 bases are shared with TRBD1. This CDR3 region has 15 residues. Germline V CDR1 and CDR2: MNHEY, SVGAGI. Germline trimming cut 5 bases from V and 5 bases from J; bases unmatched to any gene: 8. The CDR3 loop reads CASSTLGQGANEQYF. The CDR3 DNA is TGTGCCAGCAGTACCCTAGGACAGGGGGCTAACGAGCAGTACTTC.

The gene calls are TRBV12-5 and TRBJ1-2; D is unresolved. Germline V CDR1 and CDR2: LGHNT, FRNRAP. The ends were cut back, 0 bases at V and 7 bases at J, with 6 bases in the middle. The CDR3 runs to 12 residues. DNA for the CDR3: TGTGCTAGTGGTTTGGTTAGCGGTGGCTACACCTTC. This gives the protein CASGLVSGGYTF.

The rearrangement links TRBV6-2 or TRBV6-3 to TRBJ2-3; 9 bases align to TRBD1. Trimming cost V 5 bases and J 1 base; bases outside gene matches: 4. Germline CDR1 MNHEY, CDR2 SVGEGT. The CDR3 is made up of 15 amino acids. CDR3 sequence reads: CASSTRTGGTDTQYF. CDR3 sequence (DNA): TGTGCCAGCAGTACGCGGACAGGGGGCACAGATACGCAGTATTTT.

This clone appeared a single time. CDR3 DNA sequence: TGTGCCAGCAGCTTAGTAGCGGAGTTGGACGAGCAGTACTTC. This gives the protein CASSLVAELDEQYF. This chain connects TRBV7-2 to TRBJ2-7; D may be TRBD2 (6 bases). The CDR3 has 14 amino acids. Germline CDR1 reads SGHTA; CDR2 reads FQGNSA. The germline V and J ends were trimmed by 1 base and 5 bases, with 12 bases remaining between them.

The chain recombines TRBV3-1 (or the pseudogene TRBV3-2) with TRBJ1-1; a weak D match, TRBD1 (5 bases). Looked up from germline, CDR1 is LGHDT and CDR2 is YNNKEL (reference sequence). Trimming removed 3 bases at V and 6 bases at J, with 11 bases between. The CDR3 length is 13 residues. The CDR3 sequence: CASSHWDSPEAFF. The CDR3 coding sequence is TGTGCCAGCAGCCATTGGGACTCACCTGAAGCTTTCTTT.

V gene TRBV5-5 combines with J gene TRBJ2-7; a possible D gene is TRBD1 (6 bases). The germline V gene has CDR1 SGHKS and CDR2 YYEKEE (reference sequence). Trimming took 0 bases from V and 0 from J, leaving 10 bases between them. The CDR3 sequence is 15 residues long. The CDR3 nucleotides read TGTGCCAGCAGCTTGGCCGTGGACAGCTCCTACGAGCAGTACTTC. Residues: CASSLAVDSSYEQYF.